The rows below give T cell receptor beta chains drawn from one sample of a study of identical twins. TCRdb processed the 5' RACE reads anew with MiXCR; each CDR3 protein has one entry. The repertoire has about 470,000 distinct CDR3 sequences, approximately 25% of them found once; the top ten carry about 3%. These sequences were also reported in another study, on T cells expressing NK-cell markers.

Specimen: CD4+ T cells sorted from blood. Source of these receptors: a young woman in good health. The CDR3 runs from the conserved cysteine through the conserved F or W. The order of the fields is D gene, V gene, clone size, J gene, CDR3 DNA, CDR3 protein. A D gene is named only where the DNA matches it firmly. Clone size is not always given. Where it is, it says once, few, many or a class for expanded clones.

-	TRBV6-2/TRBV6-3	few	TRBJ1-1	TGTGCCAGCAGTTACTTGCTGGGGAACACTGAAGCTTTCTTT	CASSYLLGNTEAFF
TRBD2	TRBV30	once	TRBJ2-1	TGTGCCTGGGTAAAGCGGGAGGGCCGAAATGAGCAGTTCTTC	CAWVKREGRNEQFF
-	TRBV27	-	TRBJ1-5	TGTGCCAGCAGTTCCAACCGTCAGCCCCAGCATTTT	CASSSNRQPQHF
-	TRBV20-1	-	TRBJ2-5	TGCAGTGCCGGAAGGGCCCGGGAGACCCAGTACTTC	CSAGRARETQYF
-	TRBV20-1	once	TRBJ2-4	TGCAGTGCTAGTCTTGGAGTTCCAAACATTCAGTACTTC	CSASLGVPNIQYF
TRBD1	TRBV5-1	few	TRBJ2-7	TGCGCCAGCAGCACCGGGACAGGGGGCCACGAGCAGTACTTC	CASSTGTGGHEQYF
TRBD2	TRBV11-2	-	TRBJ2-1	TGTGCCAGCAGCCCCTCCCTTGCGGGGGGGCAATCCTACAATGAGCAGTTCTTC	CASSPSLAGGQSYNEQFF
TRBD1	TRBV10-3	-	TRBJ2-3	TGTGCCATCAGGGACAGGGGCGGGGATACGCAGTATTTT	CAIRDRGGDTQYF
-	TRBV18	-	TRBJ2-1	TGTGCCAGCTCACCAGGGGTGCCGGGGGCCTACAATGAGCAGTTCTTC	CASSPGVPGAYNEQFF
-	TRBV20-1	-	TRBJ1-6	TGCAGTGCTAGGGGGCGGAATTCACCCCTCCACTTT	CSARGRNSPLHF
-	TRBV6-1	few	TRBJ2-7	TGTGCCAGCAGTAAAGCGGGACAGGCCACCTACGAGCAGTACTTC	CASSKAGQATYEQYF
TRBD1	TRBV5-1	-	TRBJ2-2	TGCGCCAGCAGCTCCAGGACAGGGGCGAACACCGGGGAGCTGTTTTTT	CASSSRTGANTGELFF
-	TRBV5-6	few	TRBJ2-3	TGTGCCAGCAGCTTTGGGGGGTTTCAAGATACGCAGTATTTT	CASSFGGFQDTQYF
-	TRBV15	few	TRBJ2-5	TGTGCCACCAGCAGCTCGAATGGGGCAGAGACCCAGTACTTC	CATSSSNGAETQYF
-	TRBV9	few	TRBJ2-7	TGTGCCAGCAGCGGGGGGGGCGGAGACTACGAGCAGTACTTC	CASSGGGGDYEQYF
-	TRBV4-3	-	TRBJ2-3	TGCGCCAGCAGCCAAGAAGTGGGGGTCGATACGCAGTATTTT	CASSQEVGVDTQYF
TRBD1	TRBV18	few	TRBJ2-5	TGTGCCAGCTCACCCACTCCGGGACAGATCCAAGAGACCCAGTACTTC	CASSPTPGQIQETQYF
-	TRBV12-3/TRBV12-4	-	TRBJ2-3	TGTGCCAGCACCCCACCGGACCCGCTGGCAGATACGCAGTATTTT	CASTPPDPLADTQYF
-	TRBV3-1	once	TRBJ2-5	TGTGCCAGCAGCCAAGAAGTAAAGGGCATTCTCTACTTC	CASSQEVKGILYF
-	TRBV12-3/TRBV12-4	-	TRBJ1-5	TGTGCCAGCAGTGTAGACCATTCGGCGAATCAGCCCCAGCATTTT	CASSVDHSANQPQHF
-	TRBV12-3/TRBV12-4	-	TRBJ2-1	TGTGCCAGCAGTTTCGTCTTCAGGGATGAGCAGTTCTTC	CASSFVFRDEQFF
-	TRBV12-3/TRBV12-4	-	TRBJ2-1	TGTGCCAGCAGTTTCCGGCGGGACAATGAGCAGTTCTTC	CASSFRRDNEQFF
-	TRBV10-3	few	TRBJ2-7	TGTGCCATCAGGACAGGCCTCTCCCACGAGCAGTACTTC	CAIRTGLSHEQYF
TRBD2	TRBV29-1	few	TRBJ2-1	TGCAGCACTAGGAGGACTAGCGGCTACAATGAGCAGTTCTTC	CSTRRTSGYNEQFF
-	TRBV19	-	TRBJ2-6	TGTGCCAGTAGCGCCACGGGGGCCAACGTCCTGACTTTC	CASSATGANVLTF
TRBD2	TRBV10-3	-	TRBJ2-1	TGTGCCATCAGTGAGGGACTAGCGGGGACATATGAGCAGTTCTTC	CAISEGLAGTYEQFF
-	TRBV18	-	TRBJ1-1	TGTGCCAGCTCACCCGACAGCACTGGGACTGAAGCTTTCTTT	CASSPDSTGTEAFF
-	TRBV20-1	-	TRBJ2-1	TGCAGTGCTACTTACGGGAGTGGATTCAATGAGCAGTTCTTC	CSATYGSGFNEQFF
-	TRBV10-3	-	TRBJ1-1	TGTGCCATCAGTGAGTCTACTATGACTTGGGGGGATCACACTGAAGCTTTCTTT	CAISESTMTWGDHTEAFF
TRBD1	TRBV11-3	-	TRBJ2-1	TGTGCCAGCAGCCCCGGACAGGGTCAGAATGAGCAGTTCTTC	CASSPGQGQNEQFF
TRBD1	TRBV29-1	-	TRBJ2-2	TGCAGCGTTGTTTGGTGGACAGGGGACTCCGGGGAGCTGTTTTTT	CSVVWWTGDSGELFF
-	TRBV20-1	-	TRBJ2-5	TGCAGTGCTAGAGTACACCACAAAGAGACCCAGTACTTC	CSARVHHKETQYF
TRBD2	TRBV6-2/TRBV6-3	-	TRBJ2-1	TGTGCCAGCAGCACCCATAGCGGGGATCGGGAGCAGTTCTTC	CASSTHSGDREQFF
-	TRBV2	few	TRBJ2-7	TGTGCCAGCAGTGAAGCTCGGCGGGTTAGGCAGTACTTC	CASSEARRVRQYF
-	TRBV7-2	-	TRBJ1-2	TGTGCCAGCAGCTTAGTCAGTGAGTCTAACGATGGCTACACCTTC	CASSLVSESNDGYTF
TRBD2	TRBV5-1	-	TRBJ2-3	TGCGCCAGCAGCCTTAGCGGGTTTGGGGGAGATACGCAGTATTTT	CASSLSGFGGDTQYF
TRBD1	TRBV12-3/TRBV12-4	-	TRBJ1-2	TGTGCCAGCAGCCAGACAGGGACCCCTGGCTACACCTTC	CASSQTGTPGYTF